Below, 14 T cell receptor beta chains from the same sample are listed, as sequenced in a study of early T cells in non-severe SARS-CoV-2 infection. TCRdb redid the calling of the 5' RACE reads with MiXCR, one entry per CDR3 protein. The data hold 60,000 to 75,000 distinct CDR3 sequences, with 12% observed a single time. Sequencing was performed on whole blood. All receptors come from an adult who was a healthcare worker with PCR-confirmed SARS-CoV-2 infection or an uninfected control (not recorded which).

This clonotype was seen at least ten times. The rearrangement uses TRBV11-2 and TRBJ2-7; tentative D call: TRBD2 (5 bases). V lost 5 bases, J lost 9 bases, and 20 bases lay in between. The CDR3 contains 14 residues. CDR1 SGHAT and CDR2 FQNNGV come from the germline V gene. In DNA form, the CDR3 reads TGTGCCAGCAGCCGCTCCGACTACTTACGAGTGCAGTACTTC. Amino acid sequence: CASSRSDYLRVQYF.

The sample holds a few counts of this clonotype. This chain connects TRBV29-1 to TRBJ2-1, with D perhaps matching TRBD1 or TRBD2 (5 bases each). Germline lookup yields CDR1 SQVTM and CDR2 ANQGSEA. This CDR3 is 13 amino acids long. Deletions cut 1 base from V and 7 bases from J, with 11 bases between. CDR3 DNA: TGCAGCGTTGAAGGGAGGCCAGGGAATGAGCAGTTCTTC. This encodes CSVEGRPGNEQFF.

Only a few counts were recorded for this clonotype. This chain joins TRBV10-3 and TRBJ2-3, with D perhaps TRBD2 (5 bases). V was shortened by 8 bases and J by 5 bases, with 14 bases between the two germline ends. The germline V gene has CDR1 ENHRY and CDR2 SYGVKD. The CDR3 consists of 13 residues. As DNA, the CDR3 is TGTGCCATCCTTGCGGGCCCAGGAGATACGCAGTATTTT. It translates to CAILAGPGDTQYF.

This clonotype showed up just a few times. The chain joins TRBV7-8 to TRBJ1-1; 7 positions match TRBD1. The ends lost 3 bases at V and 4 bases at J; junction bases unmatched: 5. CDR3 length: 14 amino acids. Germline loops: CDR1 SGHVS, CDR2 FQNEAQ. The chain's CDR3 is CASSFGTVSTEAFF. The CDR3 DNA is TGTGCCAGCAGCTTCGGGACAGTCTCCACTGAAGCTTTCTTT.

The sample holds a few counts of this clonotype. The chain joins TRBV7-9 to TRBJ1-3; no clear D. The CDR3 has 18 residues. V lost 1 base and J 0 bases, leaving 16 bases between the germline ends. Germline assignment: CDR1 SEHNR and CDR2 FQNEAQ (reference sequence). The CDR3 loop reads CASSLGYISPASGNTIYF. CDR3 in DNA: TGTGCCAGCAGCTTAGGGTACATATCACCCGCCTCTGGAAACACCATATATTTT.

This clonotype was found many times. The chain has TRBV4-1 and TRBJ2-3; TRBD2 matches at 8 bases. CDR1 MGHRA and CDR2 YSYEKL come from the germline V gene. The CDR3 contains 18 residues. V shed 1 base, J shed 2 bases, and the junction held 11 bases outside the gene matches. The CDR3 spells CASSQVQRGPPSTDTQYF. The CDR3, as DNA: TGCGCCAGCAGCCAAGTCCAGCGGGGGCCTCCATCCACAGATACGCAGTATTTT.

The chain links TRBV7-9 to TRBJ1-3; no clear D gene. The CDR3 has 15 amino acids. Germline V gene lookup returns CDR1 SEHNR and CDR2 FQNEAQ (reference sequence). V was cut by 3 bases and J by 0 bases, with 9 bases left in between. CDR3 nucleotide sequence: TGTGCCAGCAGCTTGGACGGGATCTCTGGAAACACCATATATTTT. This gives the protein CASSLDGISGNTIYF.

This clonotype appeared many times. The CDR3 protein is CASSGSHSYEQYF. CDR3 DNA sequence: TGTGCCAGCAGTGGTAGCCACTCCTACGAGCAGTACTTC. The chain employs TRBV11-2 and TRBJ2-7, with unresolved D. Trimming took off 6 bases at V and 0 bases at J, with 9 bases between the two ends. The CDR3 has 13 residues. Germline CDR1 is SGHAT and CDR2 is FQNNGV.

V gene TRBV12-3 or TRBV12-4 combines with J gene TRBJ2-2, with D possibly being TRBD1 or TRBD2 (6 bases each). The V gene lost 8 bases and the J gene lost 5 bases, with 18 bases spanning the gap. The CDR3 is 15 residues long. The CDR3 DNA sequence: TGTGCCAGCGTCCTAATGTGGGGGGCGACCGGGGAGCTGTTTTTT. Translation: CASVLMWGATGELFF.

V is TRBV7-9 and J is TRBJ2-7; D might be TRBD1 (6 bases). Trimming shortened V by 5 bases and J by 2 bases, and 16 bases separated the two germline ends. Germline CDR1 reads SEHNR; CDR2 reads FQNEAQ (reference sequence). The CDR3 consists of 15 residues. CDR3 in amino acids: CASSPPGDGTYEQYF. The CDR3 bases are TGTGCCAGCAGCCCCCCAGGGGACGGAACCTACGAGCAGTACTTC.

This clonotype was counted many times. The rearrangement links TRBV7-8 to TRBJ2-2; either TRBD1 or TRBD2 may fit D (5 bases each). V lost 6 bases to trimming and J lost 0 bases, with 17 bases between them. Germline V gene sequence: CDR1 SGHVS, CDR2 FQNEAQ. The CDR3 contains 17 residues. This CDR3 is CASSLPWGSANTGELFF. Here the CDR3 DNA reads TGTGCCAGCAGTCTACCCTGGGGGAGCGCGAACACCGGGGAGCTGTTTTTT.

This rearrangement joins TRBV29-1 to TRBJ1-2; no clear D gene. Germline lookup yields CDR1 SQVTM and CDR2 ANQGSEA. The CDR3 covers 17 residues. V dropped 4 bases and J dropped 0 bases, with 21 bases sitting between them. This CDR3 is CSVVGDLAFPANYGYTF. CDR3 DNA sequence: TGCAGCGTTGTGGGAGACCTAGCCTTCCCAGCTAACTATGGCTACACCTTC.

The sample holds many counts of this clonotype. The chain carries TRBV12-3 or TRBV12-4 and TRBJ1-5; D might be TRBD1 (5 bases). The CDR3 runs 13 residues. Trimming cost V 6 bases and J 4 bases, with 10 bases left between them. The CDR3 sequence is CASRPEGNQPQHF. The CDR3 nucleotides are TGTGCCAGCAGGCCGGAGGGGAATCAGCCCCAGCATTTT.

This clonotype was observed a handful of times. The rearrangement uses TRBV3-1 and TRBJ2-5; TRBD2 might be the D (5 bases). The CDR3 contains 16 residues. Germline CDR1 is LGHDT and CDR2 is YNNKEL (reference sequence). V was shortened by 5 bases and J by 5 bases, with 21 bases between the two germline ends. The CDR3 reads CASSSTSGRPRETQYF. CDR3 coding DNA: TGTGCCAGCAGCTCCACGAGCGGCCGGCCCCGGGAGACCCAGTACTTC.